The 30 T cell receptor beta chains presented below share a single source sample, sequenced in a study of blood T cell repertoires in COVID-19. Produced via immunoSEQ multiplex PCR; TCRdb's table is partial and in-frame only. The sample has 77,000 or so clones; 65% to 80% are singletons. The sample was peripheral blood. These receptors came from a woman of 80 years or more with active or convalescent COVID-19.

This chain joins TRBV3-1 (or the pseudogene TRBV3-2) and TRBJ2-5, with 8 bases fitting TRBD2. The CDR3 has 14 amino acids. Trimming removed 0 bases from V and 5 bases from J; junction bases left unmatched: 2. Germline V gene sequence: CDR1 LGHDT, CDR2 YNNKEL (reference sequence). The CDR3 DNA reads as TGTGCCAGCAGCCAAGAGTGCGGGAGGGAGACCCAGTACTTC. Translated: CASSQECGRETQYF.

The sample holds a few counts of this clone. Within the sample, other DNA sequences also encode this same CDR3. V and J are TRBV18 and TRBJ1-1; no firm D call. V was clipped by 6 bases and J by 1 base, with 6 bases between them. The CDR3 sequence is 12 residues long. Germline V CDR1 and CDR2: KGHSH, LQKENI. CDR3 sequence (DNA): TGTGCCAGCTCGGAGGAGAACACTGAAGCTTTCTTT. Encoded protein: CASSEENTEAFF.

This chain joins TRBV6-1 and TRBJ1-2; 8 bases match TRBD1. The CDR3 runs 15 residues. The V and J ends lost 2 bases and 3 bases, in that order; junction bases with no gene match: 5. Per the germline V gene, CDR1 is MNHNS and CDR2 is SASEGT. The CDR3 loop is CASSEQPGQDYGYTF. The CDR3 DNA follows: TGTGCCAGCAGTGAACAACCGGGACAGGACTATGGCTACACCTTC.

V is TRBV21-1 and J is TRBJ2-7; whether TRBD1, the table's D call, matches the DNA was not checked. TRBV21-1 is termed a pseudogene. The CDR3 covers 17 residues. As DNA, the CDR3 is TGTGCCAGCAGCAATTTTGGGTTTGGGGGACAGCCCTACGAGCAGTACTTC. Translation: CASSNFGFGGQPYEQYF.

V usage is TRBV25-1 and J usage is TRBJ1-1; TRBD1 is a possible D gene (6 bases). This CDR3 has 12 amino acids. The germline V gene has CDR1 MGHDK and CDR2 SYGVNS. V dropped 8 bases and J dropped 7 bases, with 14 bases sitting between them. The CDR3 is CASSRTANEAFF. CDR3 sequence (DNA): TGTGCCAGCTCCCGGACAGCAAATGAAGCTTTCTTT.

The chain is built from TRBV6-1 and TRBJ1-1; maybe TRBD1 (6 bases). The CDR3 spans 18 residues. The V and J ends lost 0 bases and 3 bases respectively, with 20 bases between them. Germline V gene sequence: CDR1 MNHNS, CDR2 SASEGT. In DNA, the CDR3 is TGTGCCAGCAGTGAAGCGGAGGCAGGGGAGTATGAGGACACTGAAGCTTTCTTT. Protein sequence: CASSEAEAGEYEDTEAFF.

CDR3 in amino acids: CASRPGAQETQYF. The CDR3, as DNA: TGTGCCAGCAGGCCAGGTGCCCAAGAGACCCAGTACTTC. The chain carries TRBV5-6 and TRBJ2-5, with D unclear. The CDR3 sequence is 13 residues long. CDR1 is SGHDT and CDR2 is YYEEEE in the germline V gene. Trimming removed 5 bases at V and 1 base at J, with 9 bases between.

This clone was seen a handful of times. The genes are TRBV19 and TRBJ2-7, with 10 bases fitting TRBD1. Germline CDR1 LNHDA, CDR2 SQIVND (reference sequence). The CDR3 extends over 13 amino acids. V shed 6 bases and J 3 bases; nucleotides not matched to a gene: 2. This CDR3 reads CASSRTGGYEQYF. The CDR3 region has the DNA TGTGCCAGTAGCCGGACAGGGGGCTACGAGCAGTACTTC.

This chain joins TRBV30 and TRBJ2-5; D might be TRBD1 (6 bases). Trimming pared 0 bases from V and 4 bases from J, leaving 15 bases between. The CDR3 covers 15 residues. Per the germline V gene, CDR1 is GTSNPN and CDR2 is SVGIG (reference sequence). CDR3 residues: CAWSVSQGQLETQYF. DNA for the CDR3: TGTGCCTGGAGTGTGTCCCAGGGGCAGTTAGAGACCCAGTACTTC.

The rearrangement joins TRBV15 to TRBJ2-2; D remains unclear. Germline CDR1 LNHNV, CDR2 YYDKDF (reference sequence). The CDR3 consists of 13 residues. V was pared by 3 bases and J by 5 bases, with 7 bases between. This CDR3 is CATSSLPTGELFF. DNA of the CDR3: TGTGCCACCAGCAGCCTCCCGACCGGGGAGCTGTTTTTT.

The count of this clone is one. CDR3 bases: TGTGCCAGCAGCTTGGGGACAGGGGACACTGAAGCTTTCTTT. Protein: CASSLGTGDTEAFF. The gene calls are TRBV11-2 and TRBJ1-1, with 10 positions matching TRBD1. Per germline, CDR1 SGHAT and CDR2 FQNNGV. Trimming took 3 bases from V and 3 from J; bases not matched to a gene: 1. The CDR3 length is 14 residues.

The V call is TRBV6-2 or TRBV6-3, the J call TRBJ2-2; D is undetermined. The germline V and J ends were trimmed by 5 bases and 8 bases, with 15 bases remaining between them. Germline CDR1 and CDR2: MNHEY and SVGEGT. This CDR3 has 14 amino acids. The CDR3 DNA follows: TGTGCCAGCAGTAACCTATTATCTATAGGGGAGCTGTTTTTT. Translation gives CASSNLLSIGELFF.

V is TRBV7-2 and J is TRBJ1-2; TRBD1 might be the D (6 bases). V was pared by 2 bases and J by 8 bases, with 15 bases between. The CDR3 consists of 14 residues. Germline CDR1 is SGHTA and CDR2 is FQGNSA. The CDR3 DNA sequence: TGTGCCAGCAGCTTACAAGCAGGGGAACTAGGCTACACCTTC. Translation: CASSLQAGELGYTF. The full variable domain, in which reference TRBV7-2 and TRBJ1-2 provide the parts outside the CDR3, is GAGVSQSPSNKVTEKGKDVELRCDPISGHTALYWYRQSLGQGLEFLIYFQGNSAPDKSGLPSDRFSAERTGGSVSTLTIQRTQQEDSAVYLCASSLQAGELGYTFGSGTRLTVV.

V gene TRBV3-1 (or the pseudogene TRBV3-2) combines with J gene TRBJ2-1, with no clear D. The germline gives CDR1 LGHDT, CDR2 YNNKEL (reference sequence). The CDR3 loop spans 14 amino acids. V lost 0 bases, J lost 6 bases, and 9 bases lay in between. DNA for the CDR3: TGTGCCAGCAGCCAAGAGTTAGACTTCAATGAGCAGTTCTTC. Translated, it gives CASSQELDFNEQFF.

The DNA for the CDR3 is TGCAGCGTTGAACAGGACACCTACGAGCAGTACTTC. Its translation is CSVEQDTYEQYF. V usage is TRBV29-1 and J usage is TRBJ2-7, with D possibly matching TRBD1 (5 bases). There are 12 residues in the CDR3. Trimming took 2 bases from V and 2 from J, leaving 7 bases between them. The germline CDR1 and CDR2 sequences are SQVTM and ANQGSEA.

This chain joins TRBV20-1 and TRBJ1-2; a weak D match, TRBD1 (5 bases). The CDR3 runs to 12 residues. The V end lost 3 bases, the J end lost 4 bases, and 9 bases lay between the germline ends. Per germline, CDR1 DFQATT and CDR2 SNEGSKA (reference sequence). CDR3 sequence reads: CSASRGAYGYTF. CDR3 DNA: TGCAGTGCTAGTAGGGGTGCCTATGGCTACACCTTC.

This clone was seen a single time. The chain has TRBV30 and TRBJ2-5, with a possible D match to TRBD1 (6 bases). Germline loops: CDR1 GTSNPN, CDR2 SVGIG (reference sequence). The ends were cut back, 3 bases at V and 10 bases at J, with 27 bases in the middle. This CDR3 has 16 amino acids. The CDR3 is CAWSRPSKQGEGIQYF. The CDR3 DNA reads as TGTGCCTGGAGCAGACCGTCTAAACAGGGAGAGGGGATCCAGTACTTC.

The CDR3 DNA is TGTGCCAGCTCACTAACTACTACTATCTCTGGAAACACCATATATTTT. Protein product: CASSLTTTISGNTIYF. The rearrangement links TRBV18 to TRBJ1-3; no clear D. The CDR3 contains 16 residues. V shed 4 bases and J shed 0 bases, with 13 bases lying between them. Germline V CDR1 and CDR2: KGHSH, LQKENI. The full variable domain, its missing parts supplied by reference TRBV18 and TRBJ1-3, is NAGVMQNPRHLVRRRGQEARLRCSPMKGHSHVYWYRQLPEEGLKFMVYLQKENIIDESGMPKERFSAEFPKEGPSILRIQQVVRGDSAAYFCASSLTTTISGNTIYFGEGSWLTVV.

This CDR3 reads CASSYGPRGQYF. CDR3 bases: TGTGCCAGCAGTTATGGGCCGCGGGGGCAGTACTTC. The J gene is TRBJ2-7, the V gene TRBV6-2 or TRBV6-3, with D possibly being TRBD2 (6 bases). The CDR3 length is 12 residues. Germline CDR1 MNHEY, CDR2 SVGEGT. With 3 bases removed from V and 9 bases from J, the gap between germline ends came to 12 bases.

In this sample, this clone turned up once. The chain employs TRBV5-6 and TRBJ2-3; 9 nucleotides align to TRBD1. Trimming took 4 bases from V and 4 from J; bases not matched to a gene: 7. Looked up from germline, CDR1 is SGHDT and CDR2 is YYEEEE. This CDR3 comprises 15 residues. CDR3 DNA: TGTGCCAGCAGCCCTGGGACAGGGAACCCAGATACGCAGTATTTT. Translated, it gives CASSPGTGNPDTQYF. Variable domain in full (rest from reference TRBV5-6 and TRBJ2-3): DAGVTQSPTHLIKTRGQQVTLRCSPKSGHDTVSWYQQALGQGPQFIFQYYEEEERQRGNFPDRFSGHQFPNYSSELNVNALLLGDSALYLCASSPGTGNPDTQYFGPGTRLTVL.

CDR3 coding DNA: TGTGCCACCAGTGATTCGGGACAGGGAAGGGCCGGGGAGCTGTTTTTT. This codes for CATSDSGQGRAGELFF. This chain uses TRBV24-1 with TRBJ2-2, with 9 bases lining up with TRBD1. The germline V gene encodes CDR1 KGHDR and CDR2 SFDVKD. Trimming took 2 bases from V and 6 from J; bases not matched to a gene: 6. The CDR3 sequence is 16 residues long.

The table lists this clone with a few counts. Other DNA sequences in the sample encode the same CDR3. V is TRBV6-5 and J is TRBJ2-7, with D perhaps TRBD1 (5 bases). Germline values: CDR1 MNHEY, CDR2 SVGAGI. V gave up 6 bases and J gave up 4 bases, with 10 bases separating them. The CDR3 is 12 residues long. CDR3 amino acids: CASSQTGYEQYF. The CDR3 DNA reads as TGTGCCAGCAGCCAAACAGGATACGAGCAGTACTTC.

The chain joins TRBV6-5 to TRBJ2-7, with TRBD1 matching 9 bases. Germline trimming cut 4 bases from V and 2 bases from J; bases unmatched to any gene: 3. This CDR3 comprises 14 residues. The V gene's germline CDR1 is MNHEY and CDR2 SVGAGI. The CDR3 sequence: CASSSRQGAYEQYF. The CDR3 nucleotides read TGTGCCAGCAGTTCCCGACAGGGGGCCTACGAGCAGTACTTC.

V gene TRBV7-9 combines with J gene TRBJ2-3; TRBD1 agrees at 10 bases. V lost 1 base and J lost 4; bases outside the gene matches: 2. The CDR3 extends over 15 amino acids. The germline V gene has CDR1 SEHNR and CDR2 FQNEAQ (reference sequence). CDR3 region: CASSLEGQGSDTQYF. The CDR3 DNA reads as TGTGCCAGCAGCTTAGAGGGACAGGGGTCAGATACGCAGTATTTT.

This clone was observed a handful of times. In nucleotides, the CDR3 is TGTGCCTGGACAGGGGGCGCTGGGGCCAACGTCCTGACTTTC. It encodes CAWTGGAGANVLTF. This chain links TRBV30 with TRBJ2-6, with 8 nucleotides matching TRBD1. The length of the CDR3 is 14 residues. Unmatched junction bases numbered 1, after V lost 4 bases and J lost 2 bases. CDR1 is GTSNPN, CDR2 SVGIG, per germline (reference sequence).

As to this clone: Other DNA sequences within the sample encode an identical CDR3. V and J are TRBV5-8 and TRBJ1-4; D remains unclear. The CDR3 length is 14 residues. CDR1 is SGHTS, CDR2 YDEGEE, per germline. V was clipped by 4 bases and J by 4 bases, with 11 bases between them. The CDR3 sequence: CASSLESYNEKLFF. The CDR3 DNA follows: TGTGCCAGCAGCCTGGAAAGCTATAATGAAAAACTGTTTTTT.

The chain joins TRBV15 to TRBJ2-7, with 9 bases lining up with TRBD1. With V trimmed by 5 bases and J by 2 bases, 7 bases remained unmatched. The germline V gene encodes CDR1 LNHNV and CDR2 YYDKDF (reference sequence). The CDR3 has 15 residues. CDR3 bases: TGTGCCACCAGCTACCGGGACAGGGCACCCTACGAGCAGTACTTC. Translation: CATSYRDRAPYEQYF.

The V and J genes are TRBV4-1 and TRBJ2-7, with TRBD2 as a possible D gene (5 bases). This CDR3 spans 13 amino acids. Germline CDR1 is MGHRA and CDR2 is YSYEKL. The V end lost 1 base, the J end lost 3 bases, and 7 bases lay between the germline ends. The CDR3 nucleotides are TGCGCCAGCAGCCAAGTAGCGCGCTACGAGCAGTACTTC. It is translated as CASSQVARYEQYF.

V and J are TRBV29-1 and TRBJ2-5; the D is unclear. CDR1 is SQVTM and CDR2 is ANQGSEA in the germline V gene. The CDR3 sequence is 12 residues long. Deletions cut 2 bases from V and 2 bases from J, with 6 bases between. CDR3 loop: CSVERGQETQYF. In nucleotides, the CDR3 is TGCAGCGTTGAACGCGGACAAGAGACCCAGTACTTC.

The genes are TRBV3-1 (or the pseudogene TRBV3-2) and TRBJ2-2, with 9 bases that match TRBD1. Looked up from germline, CDR1 is LGHDT and CDR2 is YNNKEL (reference sequence). The V and J ends lost 4 bases and 3 bases, in that order; junction bases with no gene match: 6. There are 16 residues in the CDR3. CDR3 bases: TGTGCCAGCAGCCCAGGGACAGGGATGTACACCGGGGAGCTGTTTTTT. Its translation: CASSPGTGMYTGELFF.